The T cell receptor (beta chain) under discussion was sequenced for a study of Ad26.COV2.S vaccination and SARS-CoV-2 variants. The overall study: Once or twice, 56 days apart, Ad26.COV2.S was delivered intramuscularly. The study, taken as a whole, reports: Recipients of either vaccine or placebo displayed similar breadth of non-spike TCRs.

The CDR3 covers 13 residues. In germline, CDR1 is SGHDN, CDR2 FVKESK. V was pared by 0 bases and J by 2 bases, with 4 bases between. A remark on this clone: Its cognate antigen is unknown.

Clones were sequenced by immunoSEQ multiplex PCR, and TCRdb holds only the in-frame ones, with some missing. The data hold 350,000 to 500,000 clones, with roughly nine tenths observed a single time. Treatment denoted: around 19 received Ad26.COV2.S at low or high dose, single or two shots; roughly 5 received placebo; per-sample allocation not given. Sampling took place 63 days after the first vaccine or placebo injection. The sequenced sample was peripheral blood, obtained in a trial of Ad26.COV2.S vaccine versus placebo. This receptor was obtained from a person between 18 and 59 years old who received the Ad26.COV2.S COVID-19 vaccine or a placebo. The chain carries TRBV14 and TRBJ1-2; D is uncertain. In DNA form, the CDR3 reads TGTGCCAGCAGCCAAGACAGAAACTATGGCTACACCTTC. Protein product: CASSQDRNYGYTF. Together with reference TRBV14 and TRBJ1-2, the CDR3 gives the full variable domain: EAGVTQFPSHSVIEKGQTVTLRCDPISGHDNLYWYRRVMGKEIKFLLHFVKESKQDESGMPNNRFLAERTGGTYSTLKVQPAELEDSGVYFCASSQDRNYGYTFGSGTRLTVV.